Presented here are 15 T cell receptor beta chains from one specimen sequenced in a study of blood T cell repertoires in COVID-19. Repertoires were generated with immunoSEQ multiplex PCR, while TCRdb's copy carries only in-frame clones and drops some. The table includes 330,000 or so clones, roughly 86% detected once. The specimen was PBMCs or T cells enriched from blood (not recorded which). The receptors were sampled from a man aged 35-49 years in a cohort exposed to, infected with or recovered from COVID-19 (not recorded which).

This sequence joins TRBV28 and TRBJ1-1, with a weak D call TRBD1 (6 bases). Germline CDR1 is MDHEN and CDR2 is SYDVKM. With 7 bases removed from V and 0 bases from J, the gap between germline ends came to 15 bases. The CDR3 is 15 residues long. CDR3 region: CASTRQVGMNTEAFF. The CDR3 DNA follows: TGTGCCAGCACTCGACAGGTCGGTATGAACACTGAAGCTTTCTTT.

V gene TRBV7-2 combines with J gene TRBJ2-3; no definite D call. Germline CDR1 is SGHTA and CDR2 is FQGNSA. The length of the CDR3 is 13 residues. Trimming removed 1 base from V and 12 bases from J, with 14 bases in between. The DNA for the CDR3 is TGTGCCAGCAGCTTAGATAACAGACGAACTCAGTATTTT. Its protein product is CASSLDNRRTQYF. Using reference TRBV7-2 and TRBJ2-3 for the parts outside the CDR3, the full variable domain is GAGVSQSPSNKVTEKGKDVELRCDPISGHTALYWYRQSLGQGLEFLIYFQGNSAPDKSGLPSDRFSAERTGGSVSTLTIQRTQQEDSAVYLCASSLDNRRTQYFGPGTRLTVL.

The chain links TRBV10-2 to TRBJ1-1; D is unclear. There are 14 residues in the CDR3. Germline CDR1 and CDR2: WSHSY and SAAADI. V shed 4 bases and J shed 1 base, with 10 bases lying between them. The CDR3 reads CASSVGRRNTEAFF. Written as DNA, the CDR3 is TGCGCCAGCAGTGTTGGCAGAAGGAACACTGAAGCTTTCTTT.

V and J are TRBV7-6 and TRBJ1-1, with D possibly being TRBD1 (5 bases). In germline, CDR1 is SGHVS, CDR2 FNYEAQ. The V end lost 1 base, the J end lost 4 bases, and 13 bases lay between the germline ends. The length of the CDR3 is 15 residues. Here the CDR3 DNA reads TGTGCCAGCAGCTTAGACGGGGGGAAAGTCACTGAAGCTTTCTTT. The encoded protein is CASSLDGGKVTEAFF.

The chain has TRBV5-4 and TRBJ2-1; tentatively, D is TRBD2 (5 bases). Germline V gives CDR1 SGHNT, CDR2 YYREEE (reference sequence). Trimming pared 5 bases from V and 5 bases from J, leaving 17 bases between. The CDR3 totals 15 residues. The CDR3 nucleotides are TGTGCCAGCAGGCGAGGGCGGTTAGCAGACAATGAGCAGTTCTTC. This codes for CASRRGRLADNEQFF.

The chain carries TRBV7-2 and TRBJ2-1, with TRBD2 as a possible D gene (6 bases). V lost 2 bases and J 8 bases, leaving 16 bases between the germline ends. Looked up from germline, CDR1 is SGHTA and CDR2 is FQGNSA. The CDR3 contains 15 residues. The CDR3 DNA reads as TGTGCCAGCAGCTTATACGGGAGAGTGGTGGATGAGCAGTTCTTC. It specifies CASSLYGRVVDEQFF.

This clone was counted a few times. The chain employs TRBV30 and TRBJ1-1, with a possible D match to TRBD1 (5 bases). The CDR3 length is 15 residues. V was clipped by 2 bases and J by 5 bases, with 18 bases between them. Germline assignment: CDR1 GTSNPN and CDR2 SVGIG (reference sequence). The CDR3 loop is CAWSSGRELGTEAFF. CDR3 nucleotides: TGTGCCTGGAGTTCTGGCAGGGAATTAGGTACTGAAGCTTTCTTT.

This clone was picked up one time. This chain joins TRBV3-1 (or the pseudogene TRBV3-2) and TRBJ2-7; 7 bases match TRBD1. Unmatched junction bases numbered 12, after V lost 0 bases and J lost 4 bases. CDR1 LGHDT and CDR2 YNNKEL come from the germline V gene (reference sequence). The CDR3 runs to 17 residues. CDR3 bases: TGTGCCAGCAGCCAAGATAATTTGTTACAGGGGCTTTACGAGCAGTACTTC. This encodes CASSQDNLLQGLYEQYF.

The gene calls are TRBV4-2 and TRBJ1-5, with D tentatively TRBD1 (6 bases). The CDR3 spans 14 residues. The V gene's germline CDR1 is LGHNA and CDR2 YNFKEQ. The germline V and J ends were trimmed by 4 bases and 4 bases, with 11 bases remaining between them. CDR3 region: CASSRDMENQPQHF. The CDR3 DNA reads TGTGCCAGCAGCCGGGACATGGAAAATCAGCCCCAGCATTTT.

This clone was counted only a few times. The chain has TRBV9 and TRBJ2-3, with D possibly being TRBD2 (5 bases). The germline V gene has CDR1 SGDLS and CDR2 YYNGEE. The CDR3 totals 15 residues. Trimming cost V 0 bases and J 5 bases, with 13 bases left between them. Here the CDR3 reads CASSVGRGDIDTQYF. CDR3 bases: TGTGCCAGCAGCGTAGGACGGGGAGATATAGATACGCAGTATTTT. Together with reference TRBV9 and TRBJ2-3, the CDR3 gives the full variable domain: DSGVTQTPKHLITATGQRVTLRCSPRSGDLSVYWYQQSLDQGLQFLIQYYNGEERAKGNILERFSAQQFPDLHSELNLSSLELGDSALYFCASSVGRGDIDTQYFGPGTRLTVL.

The chain combines TRBV29-1 with TRBJ2-1; TRBD2 aligns across 9 bases. The CDR3 runs 14 residues. The V and J ends lost 1 base and 10 bases, in that order; junction bases with no gene match: 8. Germline lookup yields CDR1 SQVTM and CDR2 ANQGSEA. The DNA for the CDR3 is TGCAGCGTTGAAGGTGGTATAACTAGCGGGGAGCAGTTCTTC. Translated, it gives CSVEGGITSGEQFF.

Details on this clone: The same CDR3 also results from other DNA sequences found in this sample. The gene calls are TRBV11-2 and TRBJ2-1, with D unresolved. The germline CDR1 and CDR2 sequences are SGHAT and FQNNGV. Trimming took 5 bases from V and 3 from J, leaving 8 bases between them. The CDR3 is 13 amino acids. CDR3 protein: CASSLASYNEQFF. The CDR3 DNA reads TGTGCCAGCAGCCTCGCTAGCTACAATGAGCAGTTCTTC.

As to this clone: This same CDR3 is encoded by further DNA sequences in the sample. V and J are TRBV5-1 and TRBJ2-7; D might be TRBD1 (7 bases). Between the trimmed V and J ends, which lost 0 bases and 3 bases, there was a span of 10 bases. The V gene's germline CDR1 is SGHRS and CDR2 YFSETQ. This CDR3 is built from 14 residues. The DNA of the CDR3 is TGCGCCAGCAGCTTGGGCGGGGACAGCTACGAGCAGTACTTC. This codes for CASSLGGDSYEQYF.

The CDR3 DNA reads as TGTGCCAGCTCACCGTCGATGGAGAATGAGCAGTTCTTC. This sequence encodes CASSPSMENEQFF. This rearrangement joins TRBV18 to TRBJ2-1; D is ambiguous. The V end was cut by 3 bases, the J end by 7 bases, with 10 bases between. Germline CDR1 reads KGHSH; CDR2 reads LQKENI. The CDR3 is 13 amino acids.

V is TRBV7-2 and J is TRBJ1-5; 8 bases agree with TRBD1. CDR3 length: 14 residues. The V and J ends lost 3 bases and 7 bases, in that order; junction bases with no gene match: 5. Germline CDR1 is SGHTA and CDR2 is FQGNSA. CDR3 in DNA: TGTGCCAGCAGCTTCTCGGACAGGGAACAGCCCCAGCATTTT. Protein product: CASSFSDREQPQHF.